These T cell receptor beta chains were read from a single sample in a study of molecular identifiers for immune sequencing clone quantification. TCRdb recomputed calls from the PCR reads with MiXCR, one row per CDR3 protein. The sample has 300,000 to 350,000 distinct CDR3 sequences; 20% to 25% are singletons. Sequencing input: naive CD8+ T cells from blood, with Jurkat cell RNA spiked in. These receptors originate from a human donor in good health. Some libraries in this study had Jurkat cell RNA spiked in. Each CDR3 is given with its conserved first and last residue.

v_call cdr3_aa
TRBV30 CAWSALGRGTDTQYF
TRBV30 CAWSVGVLTEALF
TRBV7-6 CARPPPVSTEAFF
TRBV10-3 CAISGSAGSTDTQYF
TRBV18 CASSPPPGTAQETQYF
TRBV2 CASRPPVGTEAFF
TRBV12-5 CASEEGGGLLTEAFF
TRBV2 CASTPSAGTGDEKLFF
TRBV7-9 CASSSGQTGVRTEAFF
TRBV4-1 CASSLPGQGELFF
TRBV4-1 CASSQDRGDTYEQYF